This T cell receptor beta chain was obtained from a study of blood T cell repertoires in COVID-19. About the study: Sources were T cells, B-cell-depleted T cells, or PBMCs; the material itself was cDNA or gDNA.

Participants reported their clinical history, and cohort assignment relied on those reports. The V and J ends lost 3 bases and 7 bases respectively, with 16 bases between them. Germline CDR1 is SGHRS and CDR2 is YFSETQ. The length of the CDR3 is 15 residues. In the authors' workflow: The authors estimated nucleated cell counts from reference gene primer amplification. The protocol was immunoSEQ multiplex PCR, while the TCRdb copy is restricted to in-frame clones and leaves out a portion. The DNA was the basis for D and trimming; V, J and clone size are from that table. The top ten clones hold 4.1% of a sample with more than 200,000 clones, approximately 90% of them seen once.

The TCR was taken from a woman between 25 and 40 years old who had recovered from COVID-19. Specimen: PBMCs or T cells enriched from blood (not recorded which). J is TRBJ1-4 and V is TRBV5-1, with D possibly being TRBD1 (6 bases). The CDR3 loop reads CASSSTGGLGEKLFF. For the CDR3, the DNA is TGCGCCAGCAGCTCGACGGGGGGCCTTGGTGAAAAACTGTTTTTT.